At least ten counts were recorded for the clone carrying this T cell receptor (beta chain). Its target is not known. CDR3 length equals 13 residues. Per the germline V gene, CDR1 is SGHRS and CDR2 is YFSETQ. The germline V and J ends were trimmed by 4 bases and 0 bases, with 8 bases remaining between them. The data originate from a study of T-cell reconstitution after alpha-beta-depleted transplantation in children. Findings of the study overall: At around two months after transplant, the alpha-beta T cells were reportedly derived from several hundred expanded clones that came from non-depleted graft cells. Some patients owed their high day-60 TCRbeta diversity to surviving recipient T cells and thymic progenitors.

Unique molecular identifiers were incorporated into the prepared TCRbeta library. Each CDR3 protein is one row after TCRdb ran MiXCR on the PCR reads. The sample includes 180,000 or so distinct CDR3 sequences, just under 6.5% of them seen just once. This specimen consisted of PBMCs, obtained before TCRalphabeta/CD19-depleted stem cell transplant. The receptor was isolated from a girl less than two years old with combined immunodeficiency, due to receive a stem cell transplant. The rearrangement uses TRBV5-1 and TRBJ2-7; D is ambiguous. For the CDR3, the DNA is TGCGCCAGCAGCCATGGACGCTCCTACGAGCAGTACTTC. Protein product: CASSHGRSYEQYF. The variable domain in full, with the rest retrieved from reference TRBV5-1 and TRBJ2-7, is KAGVTQTPRYLIKTRGQQVTLSCSPISGHRSVSWYQQTPGQGLQFLFEYFSETQRNKGNFPGRFSGRQFSNSRSEMNVSTLELGDSALYLCASSHGRSYEQYFGPGTRLTVT.